This passage covers 15 T cell receptor beta chains from one sample sequenced in a study of T cell changes during pregnancy in multiple sclerosis. This table comes from immunoSEQ multiplex PCR, and its TCRdb copy is limited to in-frame clones, with some not included. The sample contains 91,000 or so clones, approximately 93% of which appear only once. The sample consisted of peripheral blood, taken after pregnancy. The receptors were gathered from a female donor with multiple sclerosis, enrolled in a pregnancy study.

V gene TRBV27 combines with J gene TRBJ1-1; 9 nucleotides agree with TRBD1. The V and J ends lost 6 bases and 6 bases, in that order; junction bases with no gene match: 5. This CDR3 has 13 amino acids. CDR1 MNHEY and CDR2 SMNVEV come from the germline V gene (reference sequence). The CDR3 sequence: CASSLTGGAEAFF. The CDR3 bases are TGTGCCAGCAGCCTTACAGGGGGCGCTGAAGCTTTCTTT.

The V gene is TRBV5-4, the J gene TRBJ2-7, with D possibly being TRBD1 (7 bases). Looked up from germline, CDR1 is SGHNT and CDR2 is YYREEE (reference sequence). This CDR3 has 15 residues. Trimming pared 5 bases from V and 4 bases from J, leaving 19 bases between. The chain's CDR3 is CASSEEQGTLYEQYF. The CDR3 DNA is TGTGCCAGCAGTGAGGAACAGGGGACTTTATACGAGCAGTACTTC.

This chain joins TRBV6-5 and TRBJ2-5, with 12 positions matching TRBD2. Germline V gene sequence: CDR1 MNHEY, CDR2 SVGAGI. V lost 7 bases and J lost 4; bases outside the gene matches: 4. CDR3 length equals 14 residues. The CDR3 is CASTTGLAGETQYF. For the CDR3, the DNA is TGTGCCAGCACCACGGGACTAGCGGGAGAGACCCAGTACTTC.

The CDR3 coding sequence is TGTGCCAGTAGTACATCCCCGGGACAGCCCACCTACGAGCAGTACTTC. As protein: CASSTSPGQPTYEQYF. This chain links TRBV19 with TRBJ2-7; 7 bases fit TRBD1. V gave up 4 bases and J gave up 2 bases; unmatched junction bases: 11. This CDR3 region has 16 residues. Germline lookup yields CDR1 LNHDA and CDR2 SQIVND (reference sequence).

CDR3 protein: CSVESSQGYEQYF. CDR3 coding DNA: TGCAGCGTTGAATCCTCACAGGGCTACGAGCAGTACTTC. The chain combines TRBV29-1 with TRBJ2-7, with D possibly matching TRBD1 (6 bases). The germline V gene has CDR1 SQVTM and CDR2 ANQGSEA. The CDR3 is 13 residues long. The V gene lost 2 bases and the J gene lost 3 bases, with 11 bases spanning the gap.

The V gene is TRBV15, the J gene TRBJ1-2; 7 bases are a match to TRBD1. Germline-derived CDR1 and CDR2 are LNHNV and YYDKDF (reference sequence). V was clipped by 0 bases and J by 6 bases; unmatched bases: 7. The CDR3 is 15 residues long. CDR3 nucleotides: TGTGCCACCAGCAGAGATTTCTATACAGGGGATGGCTACACCTTC. Translated, it gives CATSRDFYTGDGYTF.

The rearrangement links TRBV29-1 to TRBJ1-1; 8 bases are shared with TRBD1. V trimming: 7 bases; J trimming: 6 bases; junction bases outside the gene matches: 7. The CDR3 contains 12 residues. Germline-derived CDR1 and CDR2 are SQVTM and ANQGSEA. The CDR3 region is CSAMTGVAEAFF. CDR3 sequence (DNA): TGCAGCGCCATGACAGGGGTCGCTGAAGCTTTCTTT.

The chain couples TRBV5-5 to TRBJ2-1, with 7 bases that match TRBD1. V lost 4 bases, J lost 7 bases, and 11 bases stayed unmatched. Germline V gene sequence: CDR1 SGHKS, CDR2 YYEKEE (reference sequence). The CDR3 is made up of 15 amino acids. This CDR3 is CASSQTGTVLNEQFF. The CDR3, as DNA: TGTGCCAGCAGCCAGACCGGGACAGTCTTAAATGAGCAGTTCTTC. Variable domain in full (rest from reference TRBV5-5 and TRBJ2-1): DAGVTQSPTHLIKTRGQQVTLRCSPISGHKSVSWYQQVLGQGPQFIFQYYEKEERGRGNFPDRFSARQFPNYSSELNVNALLLGDSALYLCASSQTGTVLNEQFFGPGTRLTVL.

The J gene is TRBJ1-5, the V gene TRBV6-6; D ambiguous. Trimming removed 6 bases at V and 0 bases at J, with 9 bases between. There are 14 residues in the CDR3. Germline lookup yields CDR1 MNHNY and CDR2 SVGAGI (reference sequence). The CDR3 sequence is CASRTDYSNQPQHF. CDR3 nucleotide sequence: TGTGCCAGCAGAACAGACTATAGCAATCAGCCCCAGCATTTT.

This chain links TRBV4-1 with TRBJ1-1, with TRBD1 matching over 7 bases. CDR3 size: 13 residues. Trimming cost V 0 bases and J 13 bases; bases outside gene matches: 8. The V gene's germline CDR1 is MGHRA and CDR2 YSYEKL. CDR3 nucleotides: TGCGCCAGCAGCCAAGATAGACAGGGACCTTTTTTCTTT. Protein sequence: CASSQDRQGPFFF.

The rearrangement links TRBV6-1 to TRBJ1-2, with 9 bases aligning to TRBD1. V lost 3 bases to trimming and J lost 7 bases; unmatched junction nucleotides: 3. Germline loops: CDR1 MNHNS, CDR2 SASEGT. This CDR3 contains 13 residues. The CDR3 protein is CASSEGQGVGYTF. In DNA form, the CDR3 reads TGTGCCAGCAGTGAGGGACAGGGAGTTGGCTACACCTTC.

V gene TRBV2 combines with J gene TRBJ2-3; D is ambiguous. The CDR3 extends over 15 amino acids. The V and J ends lost 3 bases and 2 bases respectively, with 12 bases between them. Looked up from germline, CDR1 is SNHLY and CDR2 is FYNNEI. Here the CDR3 DNA reads TGTGCCAGCAGTGACCTATCCGTTTACACAGATACGCAGTATTTT. As protein: CASSDLSVYTDTQYF.

This clone showed up just once. The V call is TRBV10-1, the J call TRBJ1-1, with 10 nucleotides matching TRBD1. V lost 7 bases and J lost 4; bases outside the gene matches: 3. The CDR3 spans 13 residues. CDR1 is WNHNN and CDR2 is SYGVQD in the germline V gene (reference sequence). The CDR3 spells CASKRTGGTEAFF. The CDR3 DNA follows: TGCGCCAGCAAGAGGACAGGGGGCACTGAAGCTTTCTTT.

This clone was counted a few times. This chain joins TRBV21-1 and TRBJ1-1; the table's D call, TRBD1, has no DNA check behind it. TRBV21-1 is annotated as a pseudogene. The CDR3 runs to 14 residues. The CDR3 region is CASSPDRGNTEAFF. In DNA, the CDR3 is TGTGCCAGCAGCCCAGACAGAGGGAACACTGAAGCTTTCTTT.

The V gene is TRBV6-6, the J gene TRBJ1-1; unclear D gene. Trimming stripped 8 bases from V and 8 bases from J, with 15 bases between. The germline V gene encodes CDR1 MNHNY and CDR2 SVGAGI (reference sequence). CDR3 length equals 12 residues. As DNA, the CDR3 is TGTGCCAGCGCGAACAGTGCACCAGAAGCTTTCTTT. Amino acid sequence: CASANSAPEAFF.